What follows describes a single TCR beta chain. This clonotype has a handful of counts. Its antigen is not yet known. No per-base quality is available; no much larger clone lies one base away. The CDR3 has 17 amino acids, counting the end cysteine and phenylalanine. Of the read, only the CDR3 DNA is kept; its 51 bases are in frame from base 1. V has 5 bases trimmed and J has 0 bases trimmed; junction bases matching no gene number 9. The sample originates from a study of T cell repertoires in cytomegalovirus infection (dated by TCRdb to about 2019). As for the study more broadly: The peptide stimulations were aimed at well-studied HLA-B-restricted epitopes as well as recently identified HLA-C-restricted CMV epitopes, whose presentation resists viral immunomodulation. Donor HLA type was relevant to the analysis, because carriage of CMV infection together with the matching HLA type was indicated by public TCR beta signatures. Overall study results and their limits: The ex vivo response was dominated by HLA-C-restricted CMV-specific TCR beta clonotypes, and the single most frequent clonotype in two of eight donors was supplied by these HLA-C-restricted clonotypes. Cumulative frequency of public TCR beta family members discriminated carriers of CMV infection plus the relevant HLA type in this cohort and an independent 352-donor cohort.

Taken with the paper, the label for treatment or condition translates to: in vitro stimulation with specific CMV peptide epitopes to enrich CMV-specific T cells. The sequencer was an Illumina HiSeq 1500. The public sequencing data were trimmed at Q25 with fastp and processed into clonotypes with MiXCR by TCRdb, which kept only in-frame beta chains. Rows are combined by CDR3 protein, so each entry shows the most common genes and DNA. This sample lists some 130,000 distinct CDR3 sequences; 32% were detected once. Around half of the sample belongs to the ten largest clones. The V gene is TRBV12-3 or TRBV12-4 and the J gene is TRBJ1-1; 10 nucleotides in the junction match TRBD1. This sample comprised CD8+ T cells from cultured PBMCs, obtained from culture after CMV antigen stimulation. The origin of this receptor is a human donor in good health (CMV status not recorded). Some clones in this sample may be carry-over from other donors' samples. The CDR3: CASSHRDRGYLNTEAFF. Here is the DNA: TGTGCCAGCAGTCACCGGGACAGGGGTTATCTGAACACTGAAGCTTTCTTT.